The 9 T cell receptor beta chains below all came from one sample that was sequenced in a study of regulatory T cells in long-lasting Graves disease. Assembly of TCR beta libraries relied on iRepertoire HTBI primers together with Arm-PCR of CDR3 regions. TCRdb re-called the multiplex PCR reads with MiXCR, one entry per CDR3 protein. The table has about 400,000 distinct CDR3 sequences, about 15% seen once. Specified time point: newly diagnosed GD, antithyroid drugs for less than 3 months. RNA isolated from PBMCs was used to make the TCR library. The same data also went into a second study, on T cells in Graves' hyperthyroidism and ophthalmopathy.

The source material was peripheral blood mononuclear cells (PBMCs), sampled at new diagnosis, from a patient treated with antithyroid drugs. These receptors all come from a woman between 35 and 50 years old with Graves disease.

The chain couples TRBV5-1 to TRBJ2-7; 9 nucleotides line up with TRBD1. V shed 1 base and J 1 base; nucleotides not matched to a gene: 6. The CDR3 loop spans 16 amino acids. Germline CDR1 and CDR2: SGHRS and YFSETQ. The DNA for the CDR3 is TGCGCCAGCAGCTTGTACGGGACAGGGACTTCCTACGAGCAGTACTTC. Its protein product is CASSLYGTGTSYEQYF. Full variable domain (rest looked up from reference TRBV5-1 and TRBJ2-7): KAGVTQTPRYLIKTRGQQVTLSCSPISGHRSVSWYQQTPGQGLQFLFEYFSETQRNKGNFPGRFSGRQFSNSRSEMNVSTLELGDSALYLCASSLYGTGTSYEQYFGPGTRLTVT.

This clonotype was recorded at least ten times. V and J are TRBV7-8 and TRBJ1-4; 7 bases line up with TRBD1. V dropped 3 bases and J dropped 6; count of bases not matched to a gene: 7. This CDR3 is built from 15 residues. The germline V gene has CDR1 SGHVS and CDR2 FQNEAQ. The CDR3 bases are TGTGCCAGCAGCTTGTATTGGCAGGGGGATGAAAAACTGTTTTTT. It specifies CASSLYWQGDEKLFF.

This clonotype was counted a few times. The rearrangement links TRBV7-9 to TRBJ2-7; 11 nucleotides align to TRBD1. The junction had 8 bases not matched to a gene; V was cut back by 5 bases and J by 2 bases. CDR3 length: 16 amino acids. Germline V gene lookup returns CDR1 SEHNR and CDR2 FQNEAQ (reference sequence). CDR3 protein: CASSPTLGQGAYEQYF. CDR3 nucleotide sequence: TGTGCCAGCAGCCCCACCTTGGGACAGGGGGCCTACGAGCAGTACTTC.

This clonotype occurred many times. The CDR3 DNA reads TGTGCCAGCAGCGTAGAGACAGACTACGAGCAGTACTTC. It codes for CASSVETDYEQYF. The rearrangement joins TRBV9 to TRBJ2-7, with a tentative D call TRBD1 (5 bases). The V gene's germline CDR1 is SGDLS and CDR2 YYNGEE. V dropped 0 bases and J dropped 3 bases, with 7 bases sitting between them. The CDR3 extends over 13 amino acids.

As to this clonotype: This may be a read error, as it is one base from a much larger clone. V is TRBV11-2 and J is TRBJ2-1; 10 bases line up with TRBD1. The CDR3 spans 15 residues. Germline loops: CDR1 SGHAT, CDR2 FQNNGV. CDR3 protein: CASSLDRGIYNERFF. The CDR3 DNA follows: TGTGCCAGCAGTTTGGACAGGGGGATCTACAATGAGCGGTTCTTC.

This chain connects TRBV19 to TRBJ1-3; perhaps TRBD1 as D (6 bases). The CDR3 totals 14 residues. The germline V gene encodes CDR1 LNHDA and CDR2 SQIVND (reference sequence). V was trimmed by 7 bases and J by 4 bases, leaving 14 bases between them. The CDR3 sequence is CASNGGADGNTIYF. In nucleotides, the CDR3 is TGTGCCAGTAATGGGGGCGCGGACGGAAACACCATATATTTT. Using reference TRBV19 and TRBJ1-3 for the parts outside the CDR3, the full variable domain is DGGITQSPKYLFRKEGQNVTLSCEQNLNHDAMYWYRQDPGQGLRLIYYSQIVNDFQKGDIAEGYSVSREKKESFPLTVTSAQKNPTAFYLCASNGGADGNTIYFGEGSWLTVV.

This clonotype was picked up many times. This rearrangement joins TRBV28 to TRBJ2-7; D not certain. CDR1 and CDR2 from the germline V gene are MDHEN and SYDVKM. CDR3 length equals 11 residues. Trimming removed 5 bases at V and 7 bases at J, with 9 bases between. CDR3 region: CASSTRPEQYF. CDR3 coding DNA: TGTGCCAGCAGTACCCGGCCGGAGCAGTACTTC.

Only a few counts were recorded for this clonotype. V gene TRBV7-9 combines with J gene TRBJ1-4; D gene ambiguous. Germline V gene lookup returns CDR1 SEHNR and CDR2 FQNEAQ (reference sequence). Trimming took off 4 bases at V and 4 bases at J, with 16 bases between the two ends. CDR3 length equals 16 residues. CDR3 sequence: CASSSRTGRINEKLFF. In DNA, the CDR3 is TGTGCCAGCAGCTCACGGACTGGTCGGATTAATGAAAAACTGTTTTTT.

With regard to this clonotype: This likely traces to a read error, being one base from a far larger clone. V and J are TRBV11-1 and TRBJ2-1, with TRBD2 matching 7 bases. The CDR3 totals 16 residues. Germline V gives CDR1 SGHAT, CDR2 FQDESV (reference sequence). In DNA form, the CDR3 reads TGTGCCAGCATCTTAGCGGGCCTTGGTCTCTACAATGAGCAGTTCTTC. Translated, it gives CASILAGLGLYNEQFF.